The TCR beta chain under discussion was sequenced for a study of vaccination and CD4 T cells after COVID-19. Whole-study context: At a median 72 days (range 14 to 241) after dose two, post-vaccine samples were obtained. Researchers took samples from three convalescent patients on day 14 and on days 161 to 241 after vaccination.

Study-level points and caveats: Convalescent patients' vaccine-specific clones were spike mono-reactive in 304 of 307 cases. Convalescent patients were relatively few, and early post-infection timepoints were missing.

Oncomine TCR Beta short-read sequencing was applied to DNA from cultured CD4+ T cells. TCRdb redid the calling of the PCR reads with MiXCR, one entry per CDR3 protein. The data contain tens of thousands of distinct CDR3 sequences, 36% of them singletons. In this sample, this clonotype turned up a few times. Its specificity is not known. Between the trimmed V and J ends, which lost 1 base and 0 bases, there was a span of 13 bases. Germline values: CDR1 MGHRA, CDR2 YSYEKL. There are 17 residues in the CDR3. Sample time point: late sampling 161 to 241 days after vaccination in three convalescent patients. Treatment of the sample: roughly ten-day PBMC culture with coronavirus spike peptide pools or control peptides (ViraFEST assay).

The sequences come from CD4+ T cells from blood, cultured in vitro, collected about 7 months after SARS-CoV-2 vaccination. The chain links TRBV4-1 to TRBJ1-5, with D unresolved. The clonotype originates from a human donor who had recovered from COVID-19. CDR3 in amino acids: CASSQGPFGDSNQPQHF. In DNA, the CDR3 is TGCGCCAGCAGCCAAGGGCCCTTTGGAGATAGCAATCAGCCCCAGCATTTT.